This T cell receptor beta chain was sequenced for a study of blood T cell repertoires in COVID-19. The table lists this clone with a few counts. Per the germline V gene, CDR1 is SNHLY and CDR2 is FYNNEI. The CDR3 consists of 16 residues. Trimming cost V 1 base and J 3 bases, with 13 bases left between them. Profiling relied on immunoSEQ multiplex PCR, and the TCRdb table lists in-frame clones only, not all of them. The data hold roughly 73,000 clones, with about four fifths observed a single time. This chain uses TRBV2 with TRBJ2-1, with D possibly TRBD2 on 5 matching bases. Sequencing used peripheral blood. The TCR originated in a man between 65 and 85 years old with acute or convalescent COVID-19. The CDR3 DNA sequence: TGTGCCAGCAGTGAAGGGACCCTGAGGGTCTACAATGAGCAGTTCTTC. Translating gives CASSEGTLRVYNEQFF.